The rows below give T cell receptor beta chains drawn from one sample of a study of T cell responses to AZD1222 COVID-19 vaccine. Assay used: immunoSEQ multiplex PCR; TCRdb lists only in-frame clones, some missing. The sample holds some 100,000 clones, approximately 90% seen once. This material consisted of peripheral blood, taken on day 0 of AZD1222 vaccination. These receptors came from an adult in good health. Both conserved end residues are part of each CDR3. A D gene is named only where the DNA matches it firmly. Only part of the rows carry a size: once, few, many, or a class if the clone is expanded.

v_gene: TRBV5-1
d_gene: NA
abundance: NA
j_gene: TRBJ1-2
CDR3nt: TGCGCCAGCAGCCCAAATGGGGAGACTAGCGGCTACACCTTC
CDR3aa: CASSPNGETSGYTF

v_gene: TRBV5-6
d_gene: TRBD2
abundance: NA
j_gene: TRBJ2-7
CDR3nt: TGTGCCAGCAGCTTGGGAGGTCCATGGCGGGGGGTCTCCGAGCAGTACTTC
CDR3aa: CASSLGGPWRGVSEQYF

v_gene: TRBV19
d_gene: NA
abundance: NA
j_gene: TRBJ1-3
CDR3nt: TGTGCCAGTAGTATAAGGGGGACGAGCTCTGGAAACACCATATATTTT
CDR3aa: CASSIRGTSSGNTIYF

v_gene: TRBV7-8
d_gene: NA
abundance: once
j_gene: TRBJ2-3
CDR3nt: TGTGCCAGCAGCTTAGGACAGCGGTATGCAGATACGCAGTATTTT
CDR3aa: CASSLGQRYADTQYF

v_gene: TRBV7-6
d_gene: NA
abundance: NA
j_gene: TRBJ1-5
CDR3nt: TGTGCCAGCAGCTTAGGGACATGGAATAGCAATCAGCCCCAGCATTTT
CDR3aa: CASSLGTWNSNQPQHF

v_gene: TRBV28
d_gene: TRBD2
abundance: NA
j_gene: TRBJ2-1
CDR3nt: TGTGCCAGCACGAGGACTAGCGGGGAGTGGTACAATGAGCAGTTCTTC
CDR3aa: CASTRTSGEWYNEQFF

v_gene: TRBV7-2
d_gene: TRBD1
abundance: NA
j_gene: TRBJ1-3
CDR3nt: TGTGCCAGCAGCTTCGACAGGGCAGGGGTCTCCGGAAACACCATATATTTT
CDR3aa: CASSFDRAGVSGNTIYF

v_gene: TRBV24-1
d_gene: NA
abundance: NA
j_gene: TRBJ1-5
CDR3nt: TGTGCCACCAGTGATCCAGGGGAGAGCAATCAGCCCCAGCATTTT
CDR3aa: CATSDPGESNQPQHF

v_gene: TRBV3-1/TRBV3-2
d_gene: NA
abundance: NA
j_gene: TRBJ1-3
CDR3nt: TGTGCCAGCAGCCGAGGGACCACGGGAGGAAACACCATATATTTT
CDR3aa: CASSRGTTGGNTIYF

v_gene: TRBV5-1
d_gene: NA
abundance: NA
j_gene: TRBJ1-2
CDR3nt: TGCGCCAGCAGCGGTGGGGGGACTAACTATGGCTACACCTTC
CDR3aa: CASSGGGTNYGYTF

v_gene: TRBV6-5
d_gene: NA
abundance: once
j_gene: TRBJ2-7
CDR3nt: TGTGCCAGCAGTTACGGACCGACCTACGAGCAGTACTTC
CDR3aa: CASSYGPTYEQYF

v_gene: TRBV7-8
d_gene: NA
abundance: few
j_gene: TRBJ1-2
CDR3nt: TGTGCCAGCAGCTTAGCGAGACGAGGGTTTGAGGGCTACACCTTC
CDR3aa: CASSLARRGFEGYTF

v_gene: TRBV3-1/TRBV3-2
d_gene: TRBD2
abundance: NA
j_gene: TRBJ2-3
CDR3nt: TGTGCCAGCAGCTATCGGAGACTAGCTAGCACAGATACGCAGTATTTT
CDR3aa: CASSYRRLASTDTQYF

v_gene: TRBV5-4
d_gene: NA
abundance: NA
j_gene: TRBJ2-7
CDR3nt: TGTGCCAGCAGCCTACCGGGACGTCGGTCCTACGAGCAGTACTTC
CDR3aa: CASSLPGRRSYEQYF

v_gene: TRBV5-1
d_gene: NA
abundance: NA
j_gene: TRBJ1-1
CDR3nt: TGCGCCAGCAGCTATTCGACAGGGAACACTGAAGCTTTCTTT
CDR3aa: CASSYSTGNTEAFF

v_gene: TRBV19
d_gene: NA
abundance: NA
j_gene: TRBJ1-3
CDR3nt: TGTGCCAGTAGTAAATCGGACAGCTACTCTGGAAACACCATATATTTT
CDR3aa: CASSKSDSYSGNTIYF

v_gene: TRBV6-5
d_gene: TRBD1
abundance: NA
j_gene: TRBJ1-1
CDR3nt: TGTGCCAGCACCCCGACAGGGGGCGGTAATACTGAAGCTTTCTTT
CDR3aa: CASTPTGGGNTEAFF

v_gene: TRBV5-4
d_gene: NA
abundance: NA
j_gene: TRBJ2-3
CDR3nt: TGTGCCAGCAGCTTGGGCACGAGCACAGATACGCAGTATTTT
CDR3aa: CASSLGTSTDTQYF

v_gene: TRBV5-1
d_gene: NA
abundance: NA
j_gene: TRBJ2-2
CDR3nt: TGCGCCAGCAGCTTAAAACAGAGGACCGGGGAGCTGTTTTTT
CDR3aa: CASSLKQRTGELFF

v_gene: TRBV28
d_gene: TRBD1
abundance: NA
j_gene: TRBJ1-5
CDR3nt: TGTGCCAGCAGCCGGACAGGGGGCGCCAAGCCCCAGCATTTT
CDR3aa: CASSRTGGAKPQHF

v_gene: TRBV12-3/TRBV12-4
d_gene: TRBD1
abundance: NA
j_gene: TRBJ1-1
CDR3nt: TGTGCCAGCAGTTATGGGGGACAGGGAGTAACTTTCTTT
CDR3aa: CASSYGGQGVTFF

v_gene: TRBV6-5
d_gene: NA
abundance: NA
j_gene: TRBJ1-6
CDR3nt: TGTGCCAGTAAACAGACAAATTCACCCCTCCACTTT
CDR3aa: CASKQTNSPLHF

v_gene: TRBV6-4
d_gene: TRBD2
abundance: few
j_gene: TRBJ2-1
CDR3nt: TGTGCCAGCAGCGAGGACCCGACTAGCGGGGATGAGCAGTTCTTC
CDR3aa: CASSEDPTSGDEQFF

v_gene: TRBV13
d_gene: NA
abundance: NA
j_gene: TRBJ2-2
CDR3nt: TGTGCCAGCACCCCACTCCGGGACCCCCGGGAGCTGTTTTTT
CDR3aa: CASTPLRDPRELFF

v_gene: TRBV5-1
d_gene: NA
abundance: NA
j_gene: TRBJ2-3
CDR3nt: TGCGCCAGCAGCTTAACGGGACATAACACAGATACGCAGTATTTT
CDR3aa: CASSLTGHNTDTQYF

v_gene: TRBV9
d_gene: NA
abundance: NA
j_gene: TRBJ1-5
CDR3nt: TGTGCCAGCAGCGTAGGACGCCGATCCTATAGCAATCAGCCCCAGCATTTT
CDR3aa: CASSVGRRSYSNQPQHF

v_gene: TRBV5-8
d_gene: NA
abundance: NA
j_gene: TRBJ2-3
CDR3nt: TGTGCCAGCAGCTTGGTGGGGACCAGTGTTACGCAGTATTTT
CDR3aa: CASSLVGTSVTQYF

v_gene: TRBV6-2/TRBV6-3
d_gene: NA
abundance: NA
j_gene: TRBJ1-5
CDR3nt: TGTGCCAGCAGTTACCCGGCTGGGAATCAGCCCCAGCATTTT
CDR3aa: CASSYPAGNQPQHF

v_gene: TRBV7-9
d_gene: NA
abundance: NA
j_gene: TRBJ1-6
CDR3nt: TGTGCCAGCAGCTTAAGTCCAGTTAATTCACCCCTCCACTTT
CDR3aa: CASSLSPVNSPLHF

v_gene: TRBV6-6
d_gene: NA
abundance: NA
j_gene: TRBJ1-1
CDR3nt: TGTGCCAGCAGTTACGGGGGGACTGGCACTGAAGCTTTCTTT
CDR3aa: CASSYGGTGTEAFF

v_gene: TRBV7-2
d_gene: NA
abundance: NA
j_gene: TRBJ1-5
CDR3nt: TGTGCCAGCAGAATTACAGGGAGCAATCAGCCCCAGCATTTT
CDR3aa: CASRITGSNQPQHF

v_gene: TRBV30
d_gene: NA
abundance: NA
j_gene: TRBJ1-2
CDR3nt: TGTGCCTGGAGTTTTGGTCCCACTTTTAACTATGGCTACACCTTC
CDR3aa: CAWSFGPTFNYGYTF

v_gene: TRBV7-9
d_gene: NA
abundance: NA
j_gene: TRBJ1-6
CDR3nt: TGTGCCAGCAGCTTTGGACTCGGAGGAGGTCCGGAACATAATTCACCCCTCCACTTT
CDR3aa: CASSFGLGGGPEHNSPLHF

v_gene: TRBV27
d_gene: TRBD2
abundance: NA
j_gene: TRBJ2-1
CDR3nt: TGTGCCAGCAGTTATAGCGGGGGGTGGTACAATGAGCAGTTCTTC
CDR3aa: CASSYSGGWYNEQFF

v_gene: TRBV29-1
d_gene: NA
abundance: NA
j_gene: TRBJ2-7
CDR3nt: TGCAGCATCCAGGGTAGTTACGAGCAGTACTTC
CDR3aa: CSIQGSYEQYF

v_gene: TRBV7-3
d_gene: TRBD1
abundance: NA
j_gene: TRBJ2-5
CDR3nt: TGTGCCAGCAGCACTGGACAGGGGATGACCCAGTACTTC
CDR3aa: CASSTGQGMTQYF

v_gene: TRBV15
d_gene: NA
abundance: NA
j_gene: TRBJ1-6
CDR3nt: TGTGCCACCAGCGGTAAACAGACGGGTAATTCACCCCTCCACTTT
CDR3aa: CATSGKQTGNSPLHF

v_gene: TRBV25-1
d_gene: NA
abundance: NA
j_gene: TRBJ1-6
CDR3nt: TGTGCCAGCAGTGCCGGCCTTAATTCACCCCTCCACTTT
CDR3aa: CASSAGLNSPLHF

v_gene: TRBV18
d_gene: NA
abundance: once
j_gene: TRBJ2-7
CDR3nt: TGTGCCAGCTCACCACCGGAACAAAGGTACGAGCAGTACTTC
CDR3aa: CASSPPEQRYEQYF

v_gene: TRBV6-2/TRBV6-3
d_gene: TRBD2
abundance: once
j_gene: TRBJ2-1
CDR3nt: TGTGCCAGCACCCCAGCGGGGGGGTACAATGAGCAGTTCTTC
CDR3aa: CASTPAGGYNEQFF